This entry lists 10 T cell receptor beta chains sequenced from one sample in a study of monozygotic twins with inflammatory bowel disease (dated 2019 in TCRdb). Library preparation employed 5' RACE. The sequencing machine was an Illumina HiSeq 2500. Each CDR3 protein sequence appears as one entry after TCRdb reprocessed the reads, and no DNA is included. This sample's table carries around 150,000 distinct CDR3 sequences. Roughly 3% of the sample is taken by the ten largest. The sequencing sample was made of blood. The receptors derive from a human donor with ulcerative colitis or Crohn's disease, or a healthy co-twin of an affected twin (not recorded which).

This chain links TRBV7-6 with TRBJ2-7. CDR3 length: 14 amino acids. CDR1 and CDR2 from the germline V gene are SGHVS and FNYEAQ. The chain's CDR3 is CASSLGIRRSEQYF.

V and J are TRBV11-3 and TRBJ2-1; the TCRdb call, TRBD2, lacks DNA for checking. CDR1 and CDR2 from the germline V gene are SGHNT and YENEEA. The CDR3 loop spans 17 amino acids. CDR3 in amino acids: CASSYTSGRGGYNEQFF. Filled out from reference TRBV11-3 and TRBJ2-1, the complete variable domain reads EAGVVQSPRYKIIEKKQPVAFWCNPISGHNTLYWYLQNLGQGPELLIRYENEEAVDDSQLPKDRFSAERLKGVDSTLKIQPAELGDSAVYLCASSYTSGRGGYNEQFFGPGTRLTVL.

J is TRBJ2-1 and V is TRBV7-9. CDR3 length: 12 residues. The germline V gene encodes CDR1 SEHNR and CDR2 FQNEAQ (reference sequence). The CDR3 sequence is CASSLRGRTQFF. The variable domain in full, completed from reference TRBV7-9 and TRBJ2-1, reads DTGVSQNPRHKITKRGQNVTFRCDPISEHNRLYWYRQTLGQGPEFLTYFQNEAQLEKSRLLSDRFSAERPKGSFSTLEIQRTEQGDSAMYLCASSLRGRTQFFGPGTRLTVL.

The J gene is TRBJ2-7, the V gene TRBV6-6; the D call from TCRdb, TRBD1, cannot be confirmed without DNA. Germline values: CDR1 MNHNY, CDR2 SVGAGI (reference sequence). This CDR3 region has 11 residues. The chain's CDR3 is CASGDRGEQYF.

The genes are TRBV5-1 and TRBJ2-7; TCRdb calls TRBD2, which cannot be checked without DNA. CDR1 and CDR2 (germline): SGHRS, YFSETQ. The CDR3 has 13 amino acids. Here the CDR3 reads CASSGSGVYEQYF.

This chain connects TRBV20-1 to TRBJ2-3; the TCRdb D gene call, TRBD2, has no DNA to confirm it. This CDR3 comprises 18 residues. CDR1 and CDR2 (germline): DFQATT, SNEGSKA (reference sequence). The CDR3 here is CSTSGLAETRGGTDTQYF.

The V call is TRBV20-1, the J call TRBJ2-7. Germline V gives CDR1 DFQATT, CDR2 SNEGSKA (reference sequence). The CDR3 has 11 residues. The CDR3 region is CSARLPYEQYF.

The chain joins TRBV11-2 to TRBJ2-1; TCRdb gives TRBD2 as the D gene, but with no DNA this cannot be confirmed. The CDR3 runs to 20 residues. Germline V gene lookup returns CDR1 SGHAT and CDR2 FQNNGV. This CDR3 is CASSRVYSVRTTGDPNEQFF.

The chain links TRBV28 to TRBJ2-1; TCRdb names TRBD2, which stays unverified in the absence of DNA. Per germline, CDR1 MDHEN and CDR2 SYDVKM. This CDR3 comprises 13 residues. The CDR3 reads CASNRATSDEQFF.

The chain couples TRBV5-1 to TRBJ1-2. This CDR3 has 20 residues. Germline V CDR1 and CDR2: SGHRS, YFSETQ. The CDR3 spells CASSLLGGRSDSQLGYGYTF. Looking up the rest from reference TRBV5-1 and TRBJ1-2 gives the full variable domain: KAGVTQTPRYLIKTRGQQVTLSCSPISGHRSVSWYQQTPGQGLQFLFEYFSETQRNKGNFPGRFSGRQFSNSRSEMNVSTLELGDSALYLCASSLLGGRSDSQLGYGYTFGSGTRLTVV.